This entry lists 14 T cell receptor beta chains sequenced from one sample in a study of T cell repertoires in cytomegalovirus infection. Using its own MiXCR run on the reads, TCRdb lists one record per CDR3 protein. The repertoire holds approximately 180,000 distinct CDR3 sequences, under 25% seen once, with around 3.2% in the top ten. Sequenced: PBMCs. All receptors come from a human donor in good health (CMV status not recorded). Some clones in this sample may be carry-over from other donors' samples.

This clonotype was counted between two and nine times. V usage is TRBV28 and J usage is TRBJ2-6; D is uncertain. Trimming stripped 6 bases from V and 1 base from J, with 10 bases between. The germline CDR1 and CDR2 sequences are MDHEN and SYDVKM. The CDR3 is 15 amino acids. The CDR3: CASRVGWSGANVLTF. The CDR3 DNA reads TGTGCCAGCAGAGTTGGCTGGTCTGGGGCCAACGTCCTGACTTTC.

In this sample, this clonotype turned up a few times. V gene TRBV5-6 combines with J gene TRBJ2-1; D gene uncertain. The length of the CDR3 is 13 residues. Germline V CDR1 and CDR2: SGHDT, YYEEEE. The V end was cut by 4 bases, the J end by 4 bases, with 9 bases between. CDR3 sequence reads: CASSRARYNEQFF. The CDR3 DNA reads as TGTGCCAGCAGCCGGGCTCGATACAATGAGCAGTTCTTC.

This CDR3 reads CASSLTSGRWDEQFF. CDR3 DNA: TGTGCCAGCAGTCTGACTAGCGGGAGGTGGGATGAGCAGTTCTTC. The V and J genes are TRBV2 and TRBJ2-1, with 13 bases aligning to TRBD2. Germline V gene data show CDR1 as SNHLY and CDR2 as FYNNEI. The CDR3 totals 15 residues. V lost 5 bases, J lost 8 bases, and 6 bases stayed unmatched.

This clonotype was observed at least ten times. V gene TRBV7-2 combines with J gene TRBJ2-5; possible D gene TRBD1, 6 bases. CDR3 length: 14 residues. CDR1 and CDR2 from the germline V gene are SGHTA and FQGNSA. V lost 3 bases and J lost 7, with 15 bases in between. The CDR3 reads CASSLDRTPGTQYF. In nucleotides, the CDR3 is TGTGCCAGCAGCTTGGACAGAACCCCAGGGACCCAGTACTTC. Using reference TRBV7-2 and TRBJ2-5 for the parts outside the CDR3, the full variable domain is GAGVSQSPSNKVTEKGKDVELRCDPISGHTALYWYRQSLGQGLEFLIYFQGNSAPDKSGLPSDRFSAERTGGSVSTLTIQRTQQEDSAVYLCASSLDRTPGTQYFGPGTRLLVL.

There are a few counts of this clonotype. The chain uses TRBV28 and TRBJ2-1, with D perhaps TRBD2 (6 bases). The CDR3 sequence is 14 residues long. From germline, CDR1 is MDHEN and CDR2 SYDVKM. The V and J ends lost 6 bases and 6 bases respectively, with 15 bases between them. The CDR3 DNA is TGTGCCAGCAGCACGCGGGGTGGGCGCAATGAGCAGTTCTTC. Protein product: CASSTRGGRNEQFF.

This clonotype appeared a few times. The chain recombines TRBV7-3 with TRBJ2-1; D uncertain. Germline V gene sequence: CDR1 SGHTA, CDR2 FQGTGA. V lost 2 bases and J 0 bases, leaving 5 bases between the germline ends. This CDR3 spans 14 amino acids. CDR3 sequence (DNA): TGTGCCAGCAGCTTACTCCCCTCCTACAATGAGCAGTTCTTC. This codes for CASSLLPSYNEQFF.

This clonotype is labeled as medium-sized (0.01 to 0.1%). The chain employs TRBV7-2 and TRBJ2-2, with a weak D call TRBD1 (6 bases). V lost 5 bases and J lost 2, with 9 bases in between. The CDR3 length is 14 residues. The germline V gene has CDR1 SGHTA and CDR2 FQGNSA. Here the CDR3 reads CASSRQVNTGELFF. The CDR3 DNA reads as TGTGCCAGCAGCCGACAGGTTAACACCGGGGAGCTGTTTTTT.

This sequence joins TRBV2 and TRBJ2-1, with TRBD2 as a possible D gene (5 bases). The V gene lost 1 base and the J gene lost 10 bases, with 17 bases spanning the gap. Germline CDR1 reads SNHLY; CDR2 reads FYNNEI. CDR3 size: 15 residues. The CDR3 DNA is TGTGCCAGCAGTGAAGTCCGGGGTCGCTTCATAGAGCAGTTCTTC. This sequence encodes CASSEVRGRFIEQFF.

This clonotype occurred a few times. The chain links TRBV2 to TRBJ1-5; perhaps TRBD1 as D (6 bases). The CDR3 extends over 17 amino acids. Germline V gene data show CDR1 as SNHLY and CDR2 as FYNNEI. The V gene lost 8 bases and the J gene lost 0 bases, with 20 bases spanning the gap. The CDR3 is CASSGRIGGYSNQPQHF. The CDR3 DNA follows: TGTGCCAGCTCCGGGCGGATTGGGGGCTATAGCAATCAGCCCCAGCATTTT.

Many counts were recorded for this clonotype. CDR3 residues: CASSPGQGDYGYTF. The CDR3 DNA sequence: TGTGCCAGCAGCCCAGGACAGGGGGACTATGGCTACACCTTC. The chain recombines TRBV5-4 with TRBJ1-2; TRBD1 matches 10 bases. CDR1 and CDR2 from the germline V gene are SGHNT and YYREEE (reference sequence). The CDR3 extends over 14 amino acids. Trimming cost V 4 bases and J 3 bases; bases outside gene matches: 3.

V and J are TRBV28 and TRBJ1-5; maybe TRBD1 (5 bases). This CDR3 contains 15 residues. Trimming removed 5 bases at V and 1 base at J, with 12 bases between. Germline CDR1 MDHEN, CDR2 SYDVKM. The DNA for the CDR3 is TGTGCCAGCAGTGTAGGCAGGGCGAGCAATCAGCCCCAGCATTTT. Protein: CASSVGRASNQPQHF. Filled out from reference TRBV28 and TRBJ1-5, the complete variable domain reads DVKVTQSSRYLVKRTGEKVFLECVQDMDHENMFWYRQDPGLGLRLIYFSYDVKMKEKGDIPEGYSVSREKKERFSLILESASTNQTSMYLCASSVGRASNQPQHFGDGTRLSIL.

The chain employs TRBV2 and TRBJ2-7; D unresolved. The CDR3 runs to 14 residues. Germline V gene data show CDR1 as SNHLY and CDR2 as FYNNEI. V was pared by 6 bases and J by 1 base, with 13 bases between. In nucleotides, the CDR3 is TGTGCCAGCAGGCCGAGGCAGGTGTCCTACGAGCAGTACTTC. Protein: CASRPRQVSYEQYF.

This clonotype was found a few times. This chain connects TRBV6-1 to TRBJ2-7, with 7 bases identical to TRBD1. From germline, CDR1 is MNHNS and CDR2 SASEGT. The CDR3 has 12 amino acids. With V trimmed by 8 bases and J by 5 bases, 6 bases remained unmatched. In DNA, the CDR3 is TGTGCCAGCGGGGACAGAAGCAACGAGCAGTACTTC. As protein: CASGDRSNEQYF.

This clonotype appeared a few times. This sequence joins TRBV10-2 and TRBJ2-1; 7 bases are a match to TRBD1. The ends lost 5 bases at V and 6 bases at J; junction bases unmatched: 4. The CDR3 has 13 amino acids. From germline, CDR1 is WSHSY and CDR2 SAAADI. The CDR3 DNA follows: TGCGCCAGCAGTATGAGGGGGCTCAATGAGCAGTTCTTC. Translated, it gives CASSMRGLNEQFF.